This T cell receptor (beta chain) was captured by sequencing in a study of vaccination and CD4 T cells after COVID-19. Study-wide background: The post-COVID sampling time was a median about 13 weeks after diagnosis, ranging from 35 to 161. Points from the study as a whole: Early timepoints after natural infection were not analyzed in these convalescent patients.

The CDR3 is made up of 12 amino acids. The germline V and J ends were trimmed by 1 base and 2 bases, with 2 bases remaining between them. Germline V CDR1 and CDR2: SGHVS, FNYEAQ. This clonotype was picked up a small number of times. Antigen unknown. Regarding treatment: roughly 10-day PBMC culture with coronavirus spike peptide pools or control peptides (ViraFEST assay). By negative selection, CD4+ T cells were isolated once culture had run for 9 to 10 days. The Oncomine TCR Beta short-read assay sequenced DNA from cultured CD4+ T cells. One entry per CDR3 protein, called by TCRdb with MiXCR from the PCR reads. This table has some 13,000 distinct CDR3 sequences, approximately 60% appearing once.

The sample taken for sequencing was CD4+ T cells from blood, cultured in vitro. The chain combines TRBV7-6 with TRBJ1-2; D call uncertain. This sequence originates from a human donor who had recovered from COVID-19. The CDR3: CASSLDNYGYTF. CDR3 DNA: TGTGCCAGCAGCTTAGACAACTATGGCTACACCTTC.